Listed here are 17 T cell receptor beta chains from one sample, sequenced in a study of blood T cell repertoires in COVID-19. The protocol was immunoSEQ multiplex PCR, while the TCRdb copy is restricted to in-frame clones and leaves out a portion. The table shows roughly 70,000 clones, with approximately 80% occurring only once. Sample: peripheral blood. These receptors were taken from a woman aged 80 or over with active or convalescent COVID-19.

The rearrangement uses TRBV5-1 and TRBJ1-5; 9 nucleotides match TRBD1. CDR3 length: 15 amino acids. Germline CDR1 SGHRS, CDR2 YFSETQ. The trim removed 4 bases at V and 1 base at J, leaving 3 bases unmatched. CDR3 in DNA: TGCGCCAGCAGCCCCGGGACAGGGAGCAATCAGCCCCAGCATTTT. It yields the protein CASSPGTGSNQPQHF.

This rearrangement joins TRBV2 to TRBJ1-1; D unresolved. Trimming removed 6 bases at V and 0 bases at J, with 11 bases between. Germline loops: CDR1 SNHLY, CDR2 FYNNEI. The length of the CDR3 is 14 residues. In DNA form, the CDR3 reads TGTGCCAGCAGGATACAGAACATGAACACTGAAGCTTTCTTT. As protein: CASRIQNMNTEAFF.

The rearrangement links TRBV6-1 to TRBJ2-7; possibly TRBD2 for D (5 bases). Trimming removed 1 base from V and 3 bases from J, with 16 bases in between. Germline V CDR1 and CDR2: MNHNS, SASEGT. The CDR3 contains 16 residues. CDR3 sequence (DNA): TGTGCCAGCAGTGAAGACATAGGAGGAGGTAACTACGAGCAGTACTTC. Protein: CASSEDIGGGNYEQYF.

The genes are TRBV5-6 and TRBJ2-4; TRBD2 might be the D (7 bases). Between the trimmed V and J ends, which lost 1 base and 1 base, there was a span of 9 bases. The CDR3 has 15 amino acids. Germline V gene sequence: CDR1 SGHDT, CDR2 YYEEEE. CDR3 bases: TGTGCCAGCAGCTTGTGGGGGGGCGCCAAAAACATTCAGTACTTC. Residues: CASSLWGGAKNIQYF. Full variable domain (outside the CDR3, taken from reference TRBV5-6 and TRBJ2-4): DAGVTQSPTHLIKTRGQQVTLRCSPKSGHDTVSWYQQALGQGPQFIFQYYEEEERQRGNFPDRFSGHQFPNYSSELNVNALLLGDSALYLCASSLWGGAKNIQYFGAGTRLSVL.

The chain has TRBV4-1 and TRBJ1-4; D unclear. V was shortened by 0 bases and J by 8 bases, with 7 bases between the two germline ends. Looked up from germline, CDR1 is MGHRA and CDR2 is YSYEKL. This CDR3 has 13 residues. CDR3 amino acids: CASSQDLGEKLFF. Written as DNA, the CDR3 is TGCGCCAGCAGCCAAGATTTGGGCGAAAAACTGTTTTTT.

This rearrangement joins TRBV4-2 to TRBJ2-2, with TRBD2 matching over 8 bases. This CDR3 comprises 21 residues. V gave up 3 bases and J gave up 0 bases; unmatched junction bases: 18. Germline loops: CDR1 LGHNA, CDR2 YNFKEQ. CDR3 sequence: CASSQVRAAGGDPSNTGELFF. The CDR3 region has the DNA TGTGCCAGCAGCCAGGTTCGGGCGGCGGGGGGCGACCCCTCGAACACCGGGGAGCTGTTTTTT.

V usage is TRBV11-3 and J usage is TRBJ2-3; 7 positions match TRBD2. With 1 base clipped from V and 5 bases from J, the junction kept 12 bases outside the gene matches. Germline CDR1 reads SGHNT; CDR2 reads YENEEA. The CDR3 is made up of 17 amino acids. The CDR3: CASSLGVGGSGKDTQYF. The CDR3 bases are TGTGCCAGCAGCTTAGGTGTTGGCGGGAGCGGGAAAGATACGCAGTATTTT.

The chain recombines TRBV18 with TRBJ2-2, with 7 bases identical to TRBD1. The germline CDR1 and CDR2 sequences are KGHSH and LQKENI. This CDR3 has 13 residues. Trimming cost V 2 bases and J 8 bases; bases outside gene matches: 2. In DNA, the CDR3 is TGTGCCAGCTCACCAAACAGGGGAGGGGAGCTGTTTTTT. It codes for CASSPNRGGELFF.

The chain has TRBV12-3 or TRBV12-4 and TRBJ2-5; D perhaps matches TRBD1 (6 bases). The CDR3 contains 13 residues. V was pared by 6 bases and J by 7 bases, with 15 bases between. The CDR3 sequence is CASSRRGIGTQYF. The CDR3 coding sequence is TGTGCCAGCAGCCGCAGGGGTATCGGGACCCAGTACTTC.

V and J are TRBV5-5 and TRBJ2-7; D uncertain. This CDR3 has 11 amino acids. CDR1 is SGHKS, CDR2 YYEKEE, per germline (reference sequence). Trimming shortened V by 2 bases and J by 4 bases, and 4 bases separated the two germline ends. CDR3 protein: CASSFLYEQYF. The CDR3 DNA reads as TGTGCCAGCAGCTTTCTTTACGAGCAGTACTTC.

The rearrangement joins TRBV29-1 to TRBJ1-1; TRBD1 agrees at 8 bases. Germline loops: CDR1 SQVTM, CDR2 ANQGSEA. The junction had 7 bases not matched to a gene; V was cut back by 3 bases and J by 1 base. CDR3 length: 15 residues. In nucleotides, the CDR3 is TGCAGCGTTGACAACTTCGGGACAGGGAACACTGAAGCTTTCTTT. Encoded protein: CSVDNFGTGNTEAFF.

This chain links TRBV21-1 with TRBJ2-3; TRBD1 reflects the table's D call only, with no check against the DNA. TRBV21-1 is labeled a pseudogene. The CDR3 runs to 15 residues. The CDR3 sequence: CASRRDRISTDTQYF. The CDR3 DNA sequence: TGTGCCAGCAGAAGGGACAGGATTAGCACAGATACGCAGTATTTT.

CDR3 residues: CASSQDWGECYTF. The CDR3 coding sequence is TGTGCCAGCAGCCAAGATTGGGGGGAGTGCTACACCTTC. V gene TRBV4-2 combines with J gene TRBJ1-2, with D maybe TRBD1 (5 bases). Germline V CDR1 and CDR2: LGHNA, YNFKEQ. The length of the CDR3 is 13 residues. Between the trimmed V and J ends, which lost 0 bases and 9 bases, there was a span of 11 bases.

This clone was seen once. This chain uses TRBV7-2 with TRBJ2-1; D is perhaps TRBD1 (6 bases). CDR3 size: 17 residues. In germline, CDR1 is SGHTA, CDR2 FQGNSA. V lost 5 bases and J lost 6, with 23 bases in between. In nucleotides, the CDR3 is TGTGCCAGCAGCCCAGCTAGAGGCCCTAAAGGGGGCAATGAGCAGTTCTTC. It codes for CASSPARGPKGGNEQFF.

Only a few counts were recorded for this clone. The chain joins TRBV5-1 to TRBJ2-5; 7 bases are a match to TRBD2. This CDR3 comprises 16 residues. The junction had 17 bases not matched to a gene; V was cut back by 10 bases and J by 2 bases. The germline CDR1 and CDR2 sequences are SGHRS and YFSETQ. CDR3: CASGSASGATQETQYF. The CDR3 bases are TGCGCCTCGGGGTCGGCTAGCGGAGCAACTCAAGAGACCCAGTACTTC.

The rearrangement links TRBV30 to TRBJ1-4; 7 positions match TRBD1. Germline-derived CDR1 and CDR2 are GTSNPN and SVGIG (reference sequence). V shed 5 bases, J shed 10 bases, and the junction held 10 bases outside the gene matches. The CDR3 is made up of 13 amino acids. The CDR3 sequence is CAWGGDSARKLFF. Here the CDR3 DNA reads TGTGCCTGGGGAGGGGACAGCGCTCGAAAACTGTTTTTT.

A few counts support this clone. The chain couples TRBV9 to TRBJ1-1; no firm D call. V lost 0 bases to trimming and J lost 4 bases, with 7 bases between them. CDR1 and CDR2 (germline): SGDLS, YYNGEE. The CDR3 is 13 residues long. The CDR3: CASSVAVGTEAFF. CDR3 DNA: TGTGCCAGCAGCGTAGCGGTCGGCACTGAAGCTTTCTTT.